This TCR beta chain was recovered during a study of cytomegalovirus exposure and HLA in healthy donors (dated by TCRdb to about 2017). Regarding the research as a whole: An earlier analysis of approximately 640 of the donors reported roughly 270 Gb of sequence data and 100 million to 130 million unique TCR beta sequences from some 180 million T cells. Both class I and class II loci were covered by HLA typing, at four-digit resolution. The aim of the study was to test whether cataloging public T cell receptors could identify signatures of past pathogen exposure. Four to six DR-DQ haplotypes were handled as single units for association and clustering, since linkage in the cohort was strong. In addition to the first cohort of 666 subjects, a separate validation cohort of 120 different subjects was used. In the later analysis, no new phenotypic data were used to find candidate immune exposures; instead, reliance was placed on TCR beta sequences and their occurrence across donors. A later genetic analysis used genome-wide SNP genotypes for about 60% of the roughly 700 donors, treating that subset as a discovery cohort. To predict cytomegalovirus infection status, the study combined high-throughput TCR immunosequencing, statistical association of individual TCRs with disease status, and machine learning. A later analysis re-analyzed previously published TCR beta repertoires from roughly 630 donors and added high-resolution HLA genotyping to study TCR occurrence patterns. All discovery cohort repertoires had been generated using a single sequencing platform. Alongside the repertoire data, information on donor age, sex, ethnicity and CMV serostatus was compiled. An early release covering approximately 600 HLA-typed donors comprised approximately 290 gigabases of sequencing data and about 90 million unique TCR sequences. Among 398 genotyped donors of the cohort, an average of around 240,000 unique TCR beta nucleotide sequences was sequenced per donor, of which about 18% were non-productive. The study profiled the T cell repertoires of 500 to 800 subjects by immunosequencing and related them to cytomegalovirus serostatus. The genetic ancestry cluster associated with self-reported Caucasian donors included around four fifths of the approximately 400 genotyped donors. In an earlier analysis of roughly 600 of the donors, high-throughput TCR beta sequencing was used to judge whether each TCR beta V gene segment behaved as functional or pseudogenic. Typing coverage differed by locus: A, B, C, DRB1 and DQB1 were typed in about 629-640 donors, DQA1 in approximately 520, DPA1 in around 580, and DPB1 in 400 to 490.

Points the paper makes about the study in general: Most TCR sequences were seen in very few donors, while some public TCRs were found in many individuals. The sequencing pipeline was judged likely to have produced a cluster of highly shared sequence variants as a technical artifact. The authors suggested that the approach could potentially be extended to other disease states and immunological phenotypes. According to a later analysis, TCR association rates differed among HLA loci, with DRB1 alleles showing the most associated TCRs and HLA-C alleles showing the fewest. Compared with the approximately 670-donor mean, donors in an Asian-associated ancestry cluster had fewer N-insertions in productive TCRs, according to a later genetic analysis. A few of the identified cytomegalovirus-associated TCR beta chains were confirmed in vitro to be specific for cytomegalovirus antigens. The earlier analysis of some 560 of the donors excluded 15 to 20 rarely observed V segments, including chromosome 9 orphons, because counts were too low. In a later analysis, most CMV-associated TCR beta chains were found to appear HLA-restricted, with HLA associations seemingly driven largely by CMV exposure. In a later genetic analysis, a missense DCLRE1C variant was associated with V-gene and J-gene trimming of TCR beta chains, and the association was replicated in an independent cohort. The study listed 170 or so TCR beta chains as associated with cytomegalovirus. For the cohort, immune exposure information was limited to CMV serostatus. A further reported finding was that TCR beta sequences accurately predicted the HLA-A and HLA-B alleles for most subjects in the first cohort. In a later analysis, about 17,000 TCR beta sequences were associated with specific HLA alleles at a false discovery rate of 0.05. The 87-base-pair reads could not distinguish some IMGT-functional V segments, including TRBV6-2 and TRBV6-3, so those segments were excluded. Roughly uniform sequencing depth across donors was assumed in presence/absence analyses, although this assumption may not hold. Broadly in line with IMGT annotations, most TCR beta V segments showed up in productive rearrangements about 90% or about 30% of the time in an earlier analysis of 450 to 600 of the donors. This cohort had only TCR beta chains sequenced, and the lack of alpha or paired-chain data limited which features could be detected. Because some donors lacked HLA typing at each locus, the association tests relied only on the typed subset. According to a later analysis, parvovirus B19, influenza, CMV and Epstein-Barr virus appeared linked to several top co-occurrence clusters. The classifier was reported to diagnose cytomegalovirus status with high specificity and sensitivity in both the original and validation cohorts. Compared with equally common non-associated chains, HLA-associated TCR beta chains in a later analysis were more clonally expanded and had lower generation probabilities. Linkage disequilibrium might explain the correlated functional status among segregating V segments, but an unknown experimental factor could not be ruled out. When HLA alleles, especially DR and DQ, strongly co-occurred, attributing TCR associations to individual alleles was difficult.

A remark on this clone: Its specific antigen is unknown. Base qualities are missing; no much larger clone stands one base away.

CDR1 is given as MDHEN and CDR2 as SYDVKM, both from the germline V gene. The V end loses 3 bases and the J end loses 4 bases, and a stretch of 15 bases separates them. Reading from cysteine to phenylalanine, the CDR3 counts 15 amino acids. The kept DNA is CDR3 alone, 45 bases in frame from the first base. Receptor libraries were prepared by the immunoSEQ multiplex PCR assay. For the multiplex PCR, a mixture combining 60 forward primers for TCR Vbeta segments and 13 reverse primers for TCR Jbeta segments was used. A multiplex PCR assay on genomic DNA amplified the CDR3 region of rearranged TCR beta genes. Amplified TCR beta libraries were sequenced as 87-base-pair reads on the Illumina HiSeq System. The study's processing was this. A later analysis counted tens of millions of unique TCR beta chains across the 550 to 750 repertoires, and 10 million to 12 million of these chains were shared by at least two donors. Raw reads were error-corrected and collapsed into unique sequences by a nearest-neighbor algorithm in which closely related sequences were merged to remove PCR and sequencing errors. V, D and J gene segments were assigned by aligning CDR3 sequences to IMGT reference sequences. Each retained sequence needed at least a six-nucleotide match to both a V gene segment and a J gene segment. A rearrangement was called productive if the CDR3 had no stop codons and remained in frame with V and J, and every other rearrangement was called non-productive. Following IMGT convention, CDR3 was defined as the stretch from the second conserved V-encoded cysteine up to the conserved J-encoded phenylalanine. The earlier analysis of roughly 590 of the donors excluded sequences that lacked an unambiguous match to a single V gene segment. In an earlier analysis of a few hundred of the donors, a V segment was called functional when productive rearrangements were above 56.7%, and segregating when the standard deviation between donors exceeded 5%. A statistical classification framework was built to diagnose cytomegalovirus status from the catalog of TCR beta chain sequences. A later analysis assigned V and J genes by comparing TCR nucleotide sequences with IMGT/GENE-DB human TR gene sequences. In a later analysis, CDR3 sequences and most-parsimonious VDJ recombination scenarios were assigned using the TCRdist pipeline. A later analysis defined each TCR beta chain by its CDR3 amino acid sequence plus V-gene family, and excluded reads lacking a unique V-gene family. In a later analysis, nearly 600 highly shared, low-generation-probability nucleotide sequences were removed to address suspected cross-contamination and a sequencing artifact. In a later analysis, a clonal expansion index for each public chain was calculated from normalized within-repertoire ranks of inferred template counts. A later analysis computed generation probabilities with a VDJ recombination model fitted to out-of-frame rearrangements, and checked the results against IGoR. In a later analysis, hypergeometric tests were used to score TCR-TCR, TCR-HLA and TCR-CMV co-occurrence, with a repertoire-size bias correction applied to TCR pairs. A later analysis estimated false discovery rates by permuting HLA or CMV assignments 20 times. A later analysis grouped co-occurring TCRs with DBSCAN, adding TCRdist sequence similarity when clustering within HLA-allele-positive subsets. Co-occurrence clustering excluded repertoires with fewer than 30,000 or more than 120,000 public chains, plus five with anomalous nucleotide sharing. Drawn from immuneACCESS, this table holds only the in-frame rearrangements with V and J called that TCRdb kept. Clones are partly lost; checked studies trace under half to an unresolved V gene and leave the rest unexplained. Clonal size and the V and J genes are those of that table, whereas D and trimming came from the DNA. Here the sample has about 100,000 clones; about 85% occur a single time. The ten biggest clones cover 2% to 2.5% of the sample.

The cohort was made up of hundreds of healthy bone marrow donors. At the time of sampling, all cohort members were nominally healthy, though unrecorded immune exposures were likely present. The donor tested CMV seronegative, placing the donor among the 350 or so seronegative members of the cohort. A peripheral blood sample was provided by each donor, and peripheral blood mononuclear cells were used for TCR beta sequencing. Genomic DNA extraction from the blood cell samples was performed with the Qiagen DNeasy Blood Extraction Kit. Here the chain combines TRBV28 and TRBJ1-2; the D gene is not confidently resolved. This sequence was found in a man aged 25 to 40 in good health and CMV-seronegative. The sequenced sample was PBMCs. CDR3 reads: CASSLPVAGGYGYTF. The nucleotide sequence reads TGTGCCAGCAGTTTGCCCGTAGCGGGAGGCTATGGCTACACCTTC.